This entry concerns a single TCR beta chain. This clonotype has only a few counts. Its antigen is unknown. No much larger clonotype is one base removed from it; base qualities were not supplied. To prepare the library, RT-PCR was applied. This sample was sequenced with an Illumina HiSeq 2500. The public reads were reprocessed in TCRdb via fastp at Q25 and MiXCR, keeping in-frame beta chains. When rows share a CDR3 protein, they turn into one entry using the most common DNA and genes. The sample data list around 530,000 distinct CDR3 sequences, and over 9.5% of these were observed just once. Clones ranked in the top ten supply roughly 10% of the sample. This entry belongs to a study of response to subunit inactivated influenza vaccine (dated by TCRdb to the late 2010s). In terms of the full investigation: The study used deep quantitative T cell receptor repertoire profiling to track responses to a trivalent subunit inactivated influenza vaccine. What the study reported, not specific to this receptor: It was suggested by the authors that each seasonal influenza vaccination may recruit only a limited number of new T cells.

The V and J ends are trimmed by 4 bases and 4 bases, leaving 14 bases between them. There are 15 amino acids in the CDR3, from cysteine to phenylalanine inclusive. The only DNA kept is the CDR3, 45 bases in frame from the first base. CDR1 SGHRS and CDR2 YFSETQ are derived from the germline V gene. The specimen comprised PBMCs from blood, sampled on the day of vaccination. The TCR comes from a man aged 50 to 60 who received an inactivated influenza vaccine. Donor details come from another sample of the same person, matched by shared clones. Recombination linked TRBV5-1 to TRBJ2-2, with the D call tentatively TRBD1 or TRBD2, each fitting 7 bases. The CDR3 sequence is CASSQAGQPTGELFF. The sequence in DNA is TGCGCCAGCAGCCAAGCGGGACAGCCCACCGGGGAGCTGTTTTTT.